Presented here are 31 T cell receptor beta chains from one specimen sequenced in a study of blood T cell repertoires in COVID-19 (dated by TCRdb to 2019 to 2021). Library generation was performed with the immunoSEQ multiplex PCR assay. TCRdb carries this immuneACCESS record with in-frame sequences only. Its versions omit some clonotypes, under half of them owing to an unresolved V gene in the studies checked, with the rest unexplained. The sample table lists about 14,000 clones, 65% to 85% of them with a count of one. The ten largest make up under 30% of the sample. Sequencing used peripheral blood. All receptors come from a human donor in a cohort sampled during active COVID-19.

This chain links TRBV10-3 with TRBJ1-6; the match to TRBD1 covers 8 bases. Trimming took 2 bases from V and 1 from J; bases not matched to a gene: 1. In germline, CDR1 is ENHRY, CDR2 SYGVKD. This CDR3 has 16 residues. In nucleotides, the CDR3 is TGTGCCATCAGTGAGCGACAGGGGTCCTATAATTCACCCCTCCACTTT. It codes for CAISERQGSYNSPLHF.

The chain is built from TRBV9 and TRBJ2-1; 10 bases agree with TRBD1. The CDR3 is 15 amino acids. Trimming at V came to 4 bases and at J to 8 bases, leaving 9 bases not matched to a gene. Germline V lookup: CDR1 SGDLS, CDR2 YYNGEE. CDR3 region: CASSPWGQGYDEQFF. The CDR3 DNA reads TGTGCCAGCAGCCCTTGGGGACAGGGGTACGATGAGCAGTTCTTC. The variable domain in full, completed from reference TRBV9 and TRBJ2-1, reads DSGVTQTPKHLITATGQRVTLRCSPRSGDLSVYWYQQSLDQGLQFLIQYYNGEERAKGNILERFSAQQFPDLHSELNLSSLELGDSALYFCASSPWGQGYDEQFFGPGTRLTVL.

The chain joins TRBV6-5 to TRBJ2-3; 13 positions match TRBD2. CDR1 and CDR2 (germline): MNHEY, SVGAGI. V was clipped by 4 bases and J by 4 bases; unmatched bases: 5. The CDR3 is made up of 16 amino acids. CDR3 region: CASSSGLAGVPDTQYF. In nucleotides, the CDR3 is TGTGCCAGCAGTTCTGGACTAGCGGGAGTCCCAGATACGCAGTATTTT.

This chain uses TRBV28 with TRBJ2-1; 9 positions match TRBD1. Germline V gene data show CDR1 as MDHEN and CDR2 as SYDVKM. The CDR3 consists of 15 residues. The V segment lost 3 bases and the J segment 1 base; nucleotides outside the gene matches: 1. CDR3 DNA: TGTGCCAGCAGTTTTGACAGGGGGTCCTACAATGAGCAGTTCTTC. It is translated as CASSFDRGSYNEQFF.

V and J are TRBV10-3 and TRBJ1-5, with 9 bases that match TRBD1. The V gene end was trimmed by 6 bases and the J gene end by 11 bases; junction bases not matched to a gene: 8. This CDR3 region has 13 residues. Germline V gene sequence: CDR1 ENHRY, CDR2 SYGVKD. In nucleotides, the CDR3 is TGTGCCATCAGCGGGACAGGGCCTTCTGCCCAGCATTTT. It encodes CAISGTGPSAQHF.

The V call is TRBV10-1, the J call TRBJ2-5; no reliable D call. V was trimmed by 3 bases and J by 1 base, leaving 9 bases between them. The germline V gene has CDR1 WNHNN and CDR2 SYGVQD (reference sequence). This CDR3 contains 14 residues. CDR3: CASSERHSQETQYF. CDR3 coding DNA: TGCGCCAGCAGTGAACGACATTCCCAAGAGACCCAGTACTTC.

The CDR3: CASSLAGGRGLETQYF. The DNA of the CDR3 is TGTGCCAGCAGCCTCGCGGGCGGGAGAGGGCTCGAGACCCAGTACTTC. The chain is built from TRBV9 and TRBJ2-5, with 7 bases matching TRBD2. V gave up 4 bases and J gave up 5 bases; unmatched junction bases: 14. The V gene's germline CDR1 is SGDLS and CDR2 YYNGEE. This CDR3 has 16 amino acids.

The rearrangement uses TRBV5-4 and TRBJ1-2; 12 positions agree with TRBD1. This CDR3 has 16 amino acids. The V gene's germline CDR1 is SGHNT and CDR2 YYREEE (reference sequence). The V and J ends lost 5 bases and 6 bases, in that order; junction bases with no gene match: 11. The CDR3 DNA sequence: TGTGCCAGCAGGTCCGGGACAGGGGGCCGTGGGCATGGCTACACCTTC. Encoded protein: CASRSGTGGRGHGYTF.

This chain connects TRBV5-6 to TRBJ1-2, with D possibly matching TRBD1 (6 bases). V lost 0 bases and J lost 7, with 16 bases in between. CDR3 size: 15 residues. Germline V gene lookup returns CDR1 SGHDT and CDR2 YYEEEE. The CDR3 reads CASSLGGRGLSGYTF. The CDR3 DNA sequence: TGTGCCAGCAGCTTGGGGGGCAGGGGATTAAGTGGCTACACCTTC.

The chain uses TRBV15 and TRBJ2-1; the match to TRBD2 covers 8 bases. V was pared by 2 bases and J by 7 bases, with 10 bases of the junction left unmatched. Germline assignment: CDR1 LNHNV and CDR2 YYDKDF (reference sequence). This CDR3 has 16 amino acids. The CDR3 reads CATSRLGGLEGNEQFF. CDR3 nucleotide sequence: TGTGCCACCAGCAGACTGGGGGGACTAGAGGGTAATGAGCAGTTCTTC. Using reference TRBV15 and TRBJ2-1 for the parts outside the CDR3, the full variable domain is DAMVIQNPRYQVTQFGKPVTLSCSQTLNHNVMYWYQQKSSQAPKLLFHYYDKDFNNEADTPDNFQSRRPNTSFCFLDIRSPGLGDTAMYLCATSRLGGLEGNEQFFGPGTRLTVL.

In its sample, this clone was seen many times. The chain has TRBV9 and TRBJ2-2; no clear D. This CDR3 has 16 amino acids. Trimming pared 4 bases from V and 1 base from J, leaving 14 bases between. Germline V gives CDR1 SGDLS, CDR2 YYNGEE. This CDR3 is CASSPPTPENTGELFF. CDR3 nucleotide sequence: TGTGCCAGCAGCCCCCCCACACCAGAGAACACCGGGGAGCTGTTTTTT.

V usage is TRBV5-4 and J usage is TRBJ1-2; no reliable D call. There are 14 residues in the CDR3. Trimming removed 3 bases at V and 8 bases at J, with 17 bases between. The germline CDR1 and CDR2 sequences are SGHNT and YYREEE (reference sequence). The CDR3: CASSSAGVKSGYTF. DNA for the CDR3: TGTGCCAGCAGCTCGGCCGGGGTTAAGTCGGGCTACACCTTC.

The chain carries TRBV5-1 and TRBJ2-7, with TRBD2 matching 7 bases. From germline, CDR1 is SGHRS and CDR2 YFSETQ. The ends lost 3 bases at V and 5 bases at J; junction bases unmatched: 5. The CDR3 loop spans 13 amino acids. DNA for the CDR3: TGCGCCAGCAGCTGGGGGGGAGAGGACGAGCAGTACTTC. Translated: CASSWGGEDEQYF.

This clone was counted many times. The rearrangement uses TRBV27 and TRBJ1-1, with 7 bases identical to TRBD1. The CDR3 loop spans 13 amino acids. Germline-derived CDR1 and CDR2 are MNHEY and SMNVEV (reference sequence). J gave up 5 bases and V 5 bases, and 5 bases lay outside the gene matches. CDR3 nucleotide sequence: TGTGCCAGCAGTGGGCAGGGGGTTACTGAAGCTTTCTTT. Protein: CASSGQGVTEAFF.

The chain uses TRBV11-3 and TRBJ1-2; 7 nucleotides align to TRBD1. V was clipped by 0 bases and J by 2 bases; unmatched bases: 0. The CDR3 has 14 residues. CDR1 and CDR2 (germline): SGHNT, YENEEA. CDR3 region: CASSLDRGNYGYTF. CDR3 bases: TGTGCCAGCAGCTTAGACAGGGGGAACTATGGCTACACCTTC.

The chain recombines TRBV6-5 with TRBJ2-2; 11 bases align to TRBD1. From germline, CDR1 is MNHEY and CDR2 SVGAGI. The trim removed 8 bases at V and 5 bases at J, leaving 4 bases unmatched. The CDR3 totals 14 residues. The CDR3 spells CASDWDRGTGELFF. CDR3 bases: TGTGCCAGCGACTGGGACAGGGGGACCGGGGAGCTGTTTTTT.

The V call is TRBV5-1, the J call TRBJ2-6; 10 positions match TRBD1. The V and J ends lost 0 bases and 3 bases, in that order; junction bases with no gene match: 3. Germline V CDR1 and CDR2: SGHRS, YFSETQ. This CDR3 has 17 amino acids. The CDR3 sequence is CASSLGQGALGANVLTF. CDR3 coding DNA: TGCGCCAGCAGCTTGGGACAGGGGGCACTTGGGGCCAACGTCCTGACTTTC. Using reference TRBV5-1 and TRBJ2-6 for the parts outside the CDR3, the full variable domain is KAGVTQTPRYLIKTRGQQVTLSCSPISGHRSVSWYQQTPGQGLQFLFEYFSETQRNKGNFPGRFSGRQFSNSRSEMNVSTLELGDSALYLCASSLGQGALGANVLTFGAGSRLTVL.

The sample holds a few counts of this clone. The rearrangement links TRBV14 to TRBJ1-2; no definite D call. Per the germline V gene, CDR1 is SGHDN and CDR2 is FVKESK. V lost 0 bases and J lost 4, with 3 bases in between. The CDR3 consists of 12 residues. Here the CDR3 reads CASSQDGYGYTF. The DNA for the CDR3 is TGTGCCAGCAGCCAAGACGGCTATGGCTACACCTTC. Looking up the rest from reference TRBV14 and TRBJ1-2 gives the full variable domain: EAGVTQFPSHSVIEKGQTVTLRCDPISGHDNLYWYRRVMGKEIKFLLHFVKESKQDESGMPNNRFLAERTGGTYSTLKVQPAELEDSGVYFCASSQDGYGYTFGSGTRLTVV.

The chain couples TRBV5-6 to TRBJ2-7; no clear D gene. Germline CDR1 is SGHDT and CDR2 is YYEEEE. CDR3 length equals 11 residues. V was pared by 4 bases and J by 2 bases, with 4 bases between. The CDR3 loop is CASSLAYEQYF. CDR3 DNA: TGTGCCAGCAGCCTCGCCTACGAGCAGTACTTC.

The chain carries TRBV28 and TRBJ2-7; 11 bases agree with TRBD1. The germline V gene encodes CDR1 MDHEN and CDR2 SYDVKM. V was pared by 5 bases and J by 7 bases, with 10 bases of the junction left unmatched. The CDR3 runs to 15 residues. In DNA, the CDR3 is TGTGCCAGCAGTAGCGGACAGGGGGCGCTCAGGGAGCAGTACTTC. Translated: CASSSGQGALREQYF.

The rearrangement joins TRBV11-3 to TRBJ2-3; 13 positions match TRBD2. CDR3 length equals 16 residues. CDR1 SGHNT and CDR2 YENEEA come from the germline V gene. Trimming removed 3 bases from V and 3 bases from J; junction bases left unmatched: 3. CDR3 in DNA: TGTGCCAGCAGCTTCCGGACTAGCGGGAGTACAGATACGCAGTATTTT. This encodes CASSFRTSGSTDTQYF. Based on the CDR3 plus reference TRBV11-3 and TRBJ2-3, the full variable domain is EAGVVQSPRYKIIEKKQPVAFWCNPISGHNTLYWYLQNLGQGPELLIRYENEEAVDDSQLPKDRFSAERLKGVDSTLKIQPAELGDSAVYLCASSFRTSGSTDTQYFGPGTRLTVL.

This rearrangement joins TRBV5-1 to TRBJ2-7; D may be TRBD2 (5 bases). V lost 4 bases, J lost 3 bases, and 17 bases lay in between. Germline CDR1 and CDR2: SGHRS and YFSETQ. This CDR3 spans 15 amino acids. The chain's CDR3 is CASSAGLPAYYEQYF. The CDR3 DNA follows: TGCGCCAGCAGCGCAGGACTCCCAGCCTACTACGAGCAGTACTTC.

A remark on this clone: The junction differs from germline at one of its ends, possibly a read error. The chain couples TRBV10-2 to TRBJ2-3; no clear D. This CDR3 is 12 amino acids long. Germline V gene data show CDR1 as WSHSY and CDR2 as SAAADI. The CDR3 protein is CASTEPTDTQYF. The CDR3 DNA reads TGCGCCAGCACTGAGCCAACAGATACGCAGTATTTT.

The J gene is TRBJ2-7, the V gene TRBV20-1; weak D call: TRBD2 (6 bases). The germline V gene has CDR1 DFQATT and CDR2 SNEGSKA (reference sequence). The CDR3 runs 11 residues. V lost 6 bases to trimming and J lost 5 bases, with 11 bases between them. CDR3 region: CSARRGHEQYF. In DNA, the CDR3 is TGCAGTGCAAGGAGGGGCCACGAGCAGTACTTC.

The V and J genes are TRBV5-6 and TRBJ1-1; TRBD1 agrees at 8 bases. The trim removed 4 bases at V and 5 bases at J, leaving 7 bases unmatched. CDR3 length: 14 residues. Germline V CDR1 and CDR2: SGHDT, YYEEEE. CDR3: CASSAQGARTEAFF. The DNA of the CDR3 is TGTGCCAGCAGCGCTCAGGGGGCGCGAACTGAAGCTTTCTTT.

This clone has a single count. This chain connects TRBV6-2 or TRBV6-3 to TRBJ2-2; 9 bases align to TRBD2. V lost 0 bases, J lost 7 bases, and 9 bases stayed unmatched. Germline CDR1 MNHEY, CDR2 SVGEGT. CDR3 size: 17 residues. The CDR3 DNA reads as TGTGCCAGCAGTTACTCCCGAGCGGGAGGTTGGGTCGGGGAGCTGTTTTTT. It encodes CASSYSRAGGWVGELFF.

The V and J genes are TRBV6-2 or TRBV6-3 and TRBJ2-7, with 9 bases aligning to TRBD2. CDR1 MNHEY and CDR2 SVGEGT come from the germline V gene. The trim removed 5 bases at V and 6 bases at J, leaving 8 bases unmatched. The CDR3 is made up of 14 amino acids. The CDR3 protein is CASSVWREGREQYF. The CDR3 coding sequence is TGTGCCAGCAGTGTCTGGCGGGAGGGACGCGAGCAGTACTTC.

This clone has a handful of counts. The identical CDR3 is also encoded by other nucleotide sequences in the sample. The chain combines TRBV27 with TRBJ1-5; no reliable D call. In germline, CDR1 is MNHEY, CDR2 SMNVEV (reference sequence). V shed 3 bases and J shed 2 bases, with 5 bases lying between them. This CDR3 comprises 13 residues. Here the CDR3 reads CASSLAGNQPQHF. The CDR3 DNA follows: TGTGCCAGCAGTTTGGCGGGCAATCAGCCCCAGCATTTT.

This chain uses TRBV28 with TRBJ2-3, with 14 bases aligning to TRBD2. CDR3 size: 16 residues. Trimming cost V 8 bases and J 4 bases; bases outside gene matches: 8. Germline lookup yields CDR1 MDHEN and CDR2 SYDVKM. Here the CDR3 DNA reads TGTGCCAGCGGTTACTGGACTAGCGGGGGGTCAGATACGCAGTATTTT. This sequence encodes CASGYWTSGGSDTQYF.

This chain connects TRBV18 to TRBJ1-1; no definite D call. V was pared by 1 base and J by 1 base, with 7 bases between. This CDR3 has 14 residues. From germline, CDR1 is KGHSH and CDR2 LQKENI. The CDR3 loop is CASSPQGANTEAFF. The CDR3 bases are TGTGCCAGCTCACCACAGGGAGCGAACACTGAAGCTTTCTTT.

This clone counts as large (0.1 to 1%). The chain uses TRBV5-6 and TRBJ2-1; possibly TRBD1 for D (5 bases). This CDR3 has 13 amino acids. Germline V gene data show CDR1 as SGHDT and CDR2 as YYEEEE. V was clipped by 0 bases and J by 8 bases, with 9 bases between them. CDR3 nucleotide sequence: TGTGCCAGCAGCTTGGGGCAGGGTCATGAGCAGTTCTTC. Amino acids: CASSLGQGHEQFF.